A single sample is the source of the 14 T cell receptor beta chains below, sequenced in a study of cytomegalovirus exposure and HLA in healthy donors (dated 2017 in TCRdb). Library preparation used the immunoSEQ multiplex PCR assay. The multiplex PCR relied on a mix of 60 forward primers for TCR Vbeta segments and 13 reverse primers for TCR Jbeta segments. As stored in TCRdb, this immuneACCESS dataset retains in-frame rearrangements with V and J assigned. A fraction of the clones does not appear; measured against another copy, unresolved V genes explain less than half of the discrepancy, and the remainder lacks a known reason. Present in this sample are 250,000 to 350,000 clones, roughly 90% of which were seen just once. The biggest ten clones account for roughly 4% of the sample. Sequences were obtained from PBMCs. These receptors originate from a man aged 35 to 55 in good health and CMV-seropositive.

The genes are TRBV9 and TRBJ2-1, with D possibly being TRBD2 (5 bases). The CDR3 is 14 amino acids. CDR1 and CDR2 (germline): SGDLS, YYNGEE. Trimming pared 0 bases from V and 9 bases from J, leaving 13 bases between. CDR3 sequence reads: CASSVGSRDTEQFF. As DNA, the CDR3 is TGTGCCAGCAGCGTAGGATCGAGGGATACTGAGCAGTTCTTC.

A remark on this clone: A junction end diverges from the germline sequence, so it may reflect a read error. The chain uses TRBV7-9 and TRBJ1-1; D gene uncertain. This CDR3 comprises 13 residues. Germline V lookup: CDR1 SEHNR, CDR2 FQNEAQ (reference sequence). The CDR3 DNA reads as TGTTCCAGCAGCTTAAAATCAAACACTGAAGCTTTCTTT. Its translation: CSSSLKSNTEAFF.

The chain couples TRBV30 to TRBJ1-2; D not certain. The CDR3 runs to 13 residues. Germline V gene sequence: CDR1 GTSNPN, CDR2 SVGIG (reference sequence). V gave up 0 bases and J gave up 6 bases, with 11 bases separating them. CDR3 sequence (DNA): TGTGCCTGGAGTGTATCTCTCTCTGATGGCTACACCTTC. Protein: CAWSVSLSDGYTF.

The V and J genes are TRBV15 and TRBJ1-5; D may be TRBD1 (5 bases). V lost 0 bases, J lost 9 bases, and 21 bases lay in between. CDR1 LNHNV and CDR2 YYDKDF come from the germline V gene (reference sequence). There are 17 residues in the CDR3. CDR3 bases: TGTGCCACCAGCAGAGATAGGTTAGGACAAGGGGTAAGGCCCCAGCATTTT. This gives the protein CATSRDRLGQGVRPQHF.

This rearrangement joins TRBV6-1 to TRBJ1-1; TRBD1 matches 7 bases. V was pared by 10 bases and J by 1 base, with 12 bases of the junction left unmatched. The CDR3 consists of 15 residues. Germline values: CDR1 MNHNS, CDR2 SASEGT. CDR3 residues: CATRGELGQNTEAFF. CDR3 bases: TGTGCCACCAGGGGGGAGCTGGGACAGAACACTGAAGCTTTCTTT.

This rearrangement joins TRBV28 to TRBJ2-3; D is ambiguous. The ends were cut back, 3 bases at V and 6 bases at J, with 13 bases in the middle. This CDR3 has 14 residues. Per germline, CDR1 MDHEN and CDR2 SYDVKM. CDR3: CASSFERSSDTQYF. CDR3 DNA sequence: TGTGCCAGCAGTTTTGAACGGTCGTCGGATACGCAGTATTTT. Using reference TRBV28 and TRBJ2-3 for the parts outside the CDR3, the full variable domain is DVKVTQSSRYLVKRTGEKVFLECVQDMDHENMFWYRQDPGLGLRLIYFSYDVKMKEKGDIPEGYSVSREKKERFSLILESASTNQTSMYLCASSFERSSDTQYFGPGTRLTVL.

The rearrangement uses TRBV10-2 and TRBJ1-2, with TRBD1 matching over 8 bases. Germline CDR1 is WSHSY and CDR2 is SAAADI. CDR3 length: 13 amino acids. Trimming removed 6 bases from V and 6 bases from J; junction bases left unmatched: 6. CDR3 loop: CASSAGGGDGYTF. For the CDR3, the DNA is TGCGCCAGCAGCGCAGGGGGCGGGGATGGCTACACCTTC.

This clone was recorded only once. The chain carries TRBV6-5 and TRBJ1-2; D is perhaps TRBD1 (5 bases). Trimming took 0 bases from V and 4 from J, leaving 6 bases between them. CDR1 MNHEY and CDR2 SVGAGI come from the germline V gene. The CDR3 runs 13 residues. Here the CDR3 DNA reads TGTGCCAGCAGTTACTCGGGACTCTATGGCTACACCTTC. Its translation is CASSYSGLYGYTF.

This clone was recorded once. The rearrangement uses TRBV7-9 and TRBJ2-7; the match to TRBD1 covers 9 bases. Trimming cost V 2 bases and J 4 bases; bases outside gene matches: 3. The CDR3 totals 14 residues. The germline V gene encodes CDR1 SEHNR and CDR2 FQNEAQ (reference sequence). This chain's CDR3 is CASSLPGQGYEQYF. The CDR3 DNA reads TGTGCCAGCAGCTTACCGGGACAGGGATACGAGCAGTACTTC.

This chain links TRBV10-1 with TRBJ2-1, with TRBD2 matching over 13 bases. V trimming: 5 bases; J trimming: 8 bases; junction bases outside the gene matches: 12. This CDR3 is 17 amino acids long. CDR1 is WNHNN and CDR2 is SYGVQD in the germline V gene (reference sequence). CDR3 residues: CASSLTSGRAGGDEQFF. CDR3 in DNA: TGCGCCAGCAGTCTTACTAGCGGGAGGGCCGGGGGAGATGAGCAGTTCTTC.

V gene TRBV7-6 combines with J gene TRBJ2-1, with a weak D call TRBD2 (5 bases). The CDR3 length is 12 residues. V lost 2 bases to trimming and J lost 9 bases, with 8 bases between them. Germline V gene lookup returns CDR1 SGHVS and CDR2 FNYEAQ. CDR3 coding DNA: TGTGCCAGCAGCTTAAAAAGCGGTGAGCAGTTCTTC. It encodes CASSLKSGEQFF. The full variable domain, rest sourced from reference TRBV7-6 and TRBJ2-1, is GAGVSQSPRYKVTKRGQDVALRCDPISGHVSLYWYRQALGQGPEFLTYFNYEAQQDKSGLPNDRFSAERPEGSISTLTIQRTEQRDSAMYRCASSLKSGEQFFGPGTRLTVL.

The J gene is TRBJ2-3, the V gene TRBV29-1; 7 bases are shared with TRBD2. CDR1 and CDR2 from the germline V gene are SQVTM and ANQGSEA. This CDR3 is 15 amino acids long. The V gene end was trimmed by 5 bases and the J gene end by 4 bases; junction bases not matched to a gene: 12. CDR3 DNA sequence: TGCAGCGTTCTCGGGGGGAACCGTGGCCCAGATACGCAGTATTTT. This encodes CSVLGGNRGPDTQYF.

In its sample, this clone was seen a few times. V usage is TRBV10-3 and J usage is TRBJ2-6; a weak D match, TRBD2 (5 bases). The CDR3 has 19 residues. Germline V CDR1 and CDR2: ENHRY, SYGVKD. Trimming took off 3 bases at V and 0 bases at J, with 18 bases between the two ends. In nucleotides, the CDR3 is TGTGCCATCAGTGATCGGGATTCTTCCACCCTCTCTGGGGCCAACGTCCTGACTTTC. Its translation is CAISDRDSSTLSGANVLTF.

The rearrangement joins TRBV6-1 to TRBJ1-4; a weak D match, TRBD1 (5 bases). Germline-derived CDR1 and CDR2 are MNHNS and SASEGT. The CDR3 length is 14 residues. Trimming took 6 bases from V and 5 from J, leaving 13 bases between them. CDR3 coding DNA: TGTGCCAGCAGCCGAGGAGGGGCGAATGAAAAACTGTTTTTT. It is translated as CASSRGGANEKLFF.